This T cell receptor (beta chain) was profiled in a study of T cells in Graves' hyperthyroidism and ophthalmopathy. The study's findings and limits: The model predicted ophthalmopathy a median roughly 6.3 months before onset. A model using 13 V-J features told ophthalmopathy apart from stable hyperthyroidism.

Germline CDR1 is KGHDR and CDR2 is SFDVKD. The CDR3 is made up of 16 amino acids. Trimming pared 7 bases from V and 2 bases from J, leaving 19 bases between. This clonotype was counted at least ten times. Its antigen is currently unknown. The study excluded patients with uncontrolled infection, other autoimmune disease, pregnancy or lactation. Regions amplified from RNA transcripts were the TCR beta CDR3 regions. TCR CDR3 underwent first-round RT-PCR with the HTBI primer set. TCRdb ran MiXCR on the multiplex PCR reads and lists one entry per CDR3 protein. The data show a few hundred thousand distinct CDR3 sequences, with around a sixth seen just once and 6.5% to 8% held by the top ten.

The chain joins TRBV24-1 to TRBJ1-1; D is possibly TRBD1 (6 bases). This sequence originates from a woman under 40 with Graves' hyperthyroidism. Sequenced: blood. CDR3 in amino acids: CATRICMSGVNTEAFF. The CDR3 DNA follows: TGTGCCACCAGGATTTGCATGTCAGGGGTCAACACTGAAGCTTTCTTT.